The T cell receptor beta chain under discussion was sequenced for a study of T cells in localized non-small cell lung cancer. Study-wide results and limits: Adjacent uninvolved lung had the highest clonality, suggesting focused antigen responses.

This clone showed up just a few times. Antigen: not known. The V gene's germline CDR1 is MNHGY and CDR2 SAAAGT. The CDR3 is 17 amino acids. Losses at the gene ends were 6 bases for V and 8 bases for J; bases not matched to a gene: 15. Sequencing used immunoSEQ multiplex PCR; TCRdb keeps in-frame clones, though not all of them. Here the sample spans some 3,500 clones, around 25% being singletons. The receptor's source is a woman between 35 and 70 years old with stage I lung adenocarcinoma. The rearrangement joins TRBV6-8 to TRBJ2-1, with TRBD2 identical over 11 bases. Sample: lung tumor tissue, taken before any cancer treatment. The chain's CDR3 is CASRDPVAGGHIDEQFF. CDR3 nucleotides: TGTGCCAGCAGGGATCCCGTAGCGGGAGGGCATATCGATGAGCAGTTCTTC.